This T cell receptor beta chain was found in a study of T cell responses to AZD1222 COVID-19 vaccine. Study findings and constraints: Only 5 or 6 people who got AZD1222 tested seropositive at baseline. An increase in Spike-specific TCR breadth and depth was observed after two AZD1222 doses. Dominant at 160-218 and 743-854, vaccine-associated CD4 TCRs also spanned spike. Clonal diversity may have been underestimated, and the donors were mostly white British, with more females than males.

The CDR3 spans 14 residues. Germline CDR1 MNHEY, CDR2 SVGAGI. Trimming removed 5 bases at V and 3 bases at J, with 13 bases between. Assay: immunoSEQ multiplex PCR; the TCRdb copy retains only in-frame clones and omits some. The data hold more than 75,000 clones, with 85% to 90% observed a single time. Regarding this clone: Its target is not known.

The chain uses TRBV6-5 and TRBJ1-1; the D gene is possibly TRBD1 (5 bases). The receptor's source is an adult who received the AZD1222 COVID-19 vaccine. This material consisted of peripheral blood, taken 28 days after the second AZD1222 dose. The CDR3 loop reads CASSPRDHDTEAFF. As DNA, the CDR3 is TGTGCCAGCAGTCCAAGGGACCATGACACTGAAGCTTTCTTT.